This is a list of T cell receptor beta chains from one sample in a study of blood T cell repertoires in COVID-19. Data came from immunoSEQ multiplex PCR; TCRdb stores just in-frame clones and leaves some out. The sample carries some 210,000 clones, just under 85% recorded once. The sample consisted of peripheral blood. These receptors were collected from a woman in her 50s with active or convalescent COVID-19. The CDR3 runs from the conserved cysteine through the conserved F or W. Fields, in order: clone size, D gene, J gene, V gene, CDR3 DNA, CDR3 protein. The D gene is left open where the match is weak. Clone size is given for some rows only: seen once, a few or many times, or a class if the clone is expanded.

-,TRBD2,TRBJ2-2,TRBV28,TGTGCCAGCAGTTTTCCACTAGCGGGAGGCACCGGGGAGCTGTTTTTT,CASSFPLAGGTGELFF
few,-,TRBJ2-1,TRBV29-1,TGCAGCGTTGACACGGTCCTCGGCTACAATGAGCAGTTCTTC,CSVDTVLGYNEQFF
-,-,TRBJ1-1,TRBV5-1,TGCGCCAGCAGCTTGGTTCCGGGGATGCGGGAAGCTGAAGCTTTCTTT,CASSLVPGMREAEAFF
-,-,TRBJ1-3,TRBV6-6,TGTGCCAGCAGTTACTCGCGGGGATGGGGAAACACCATATATTTT,CASSYSRGWGNTIYF
-,-,TRBJ1-5,TRBV21-1,TGTGCCAGCAACCCCCGGGACATTAGGGGGCCCCAGCATTTT,CASNPRDIRGPQHF
-,-,TRBJ1-4,TRBV29-1,TGCAGCGTGCTCCGACAGGACGAAAAACTGTTTTTT,CSVLRQDEKLFF
-,TRBD2,TRBJ2-1,TRBV10-3,TGTGCCACCCGAGGGACTAGCGAGTACAATGAGCAGTTCTTC,CATRGTSEYNEQFF
-,TRBD2,TRBJ2-5,TRBV5-4,TGTGCCAGCAGCTTCCTAGCGGGAGCTCTGGGGGCGGGGGAGACCCAGTACTTC,CASSFLAGALGAGETQYF
once,-,TRBJ1-1,TRBV5-6,TGTGCCAGCAGCCGCTGGGGGCGGCTAAGGGCCACTGAAGCTTTCTTT,CASSRWGRLRATEAFF
-,-,TRBJ2-1,TRBV1,TGCACCAGCAGCCAAGTGATCCCCAGGTGGCGGGGGATCGATGAGCAGTTCTTC,CTSSQVIPRWRGIDEQFF
-,-,TRBJ1-1,TRBV19,TGTGCCAGTACCCTAGGGGTCTCTGAAGCTTTCTTT,CASTLGVSEAFF
-,TRBD1,TRBJ1-4,TRBV29-1,TGCAGCGTAAAAGGGACAGGGACAGGCGAAAAACTGTTTTTT,CSVKGTGTGEKLFF
-,-,TRBJ2-5,TRBV5-1,TGCGCCAGCAGCTACGAGGGCGGGGCGGGTTTGGCCCAGTACTTC,CASSYEGGAGLAQYF
-,-,TRBJ1-1,TRBV18,TGTGCCAGCTCAGCTCAGGGTGTCGCGAACACTGAAGCTTTCTTT,CASSAQGVANTEAFF
once,-,TRBJ2-3,TRBV9,TGTGCCAGCAGCGTAGAATTGCGCCCGAGGACAGATACGCAGTATTTT,CASSVELRPRTDTQYF
-,-,TRBJ2-7,TRBV6-5,TGTGCCAGCAGCCCACGGGGTGGCTCCTACGAGCAGTACTTC,CASSPRGGSYEQYF
-,TRBD2,TRBJ2-1,TRBV19,TGTGCCAGTAGTATTCGGGCTAGCGGGGGGGCTCAAGAGCAGTTCTTC,CASSIRASGGAQEQFF
few,-,TRBJ2-5,TRBV12-3/TRBV12-4,TGTGCCAGCAGTAGACGGAGCCAAGAGACCCAGTACTTC,CASSRRSQETQYF
-,-,TRBJ1-2,TRBV6-1,TGTGCCAGCAGTGAGTCAGGGGCGGGTGGCTACACCTTC,CASSESGAGGYTF
-,TRBD2,TRBJ2-5,TRBV7-2,TGTGCCAGCAGCTTAACCGGGACTACAGAAGAGACCCAGTACTTC,CASSLTGTTEETQYF
-,-,TRBJ1-5,TRBV7-3,TGTGCCAGCAGCTTTAACAGGGATCAGCCCCAGCATTTT,CASSFNRDQPQHF
-,-,TRBJ1-5,TRBV28,TGTGCCAGCAGTTTTGAAGAGGAAATAAATGTCGGTCAGCCCCAGCATTTT,CASSFEEEINVGQPQHF
-,TRBD2,TRBJ2-3,TRBV11-1,TGTGCCAGCGCCCTACTAGCGGGAGCGTTCACAGATACGCAGTATTTT,CASALLAGAFTDTQYF
-,TRBD1,TRBJ1-2,TRBV12-3/TRBV12-4,TGTGCCAGCAGTCCCGGGACAGGGGTCGGCTACACCTTC,CASSPGTGVGYTF
-,-,TRBJ2-1,TRBV24-1,TGTGCCACCAGTGCCCAGCGGCTAACCTCCTACAATGAGCAGTTCTTC,CATSAQRLTSYNEQFF
once,-,TRBJ1-2,TRBV5-5,TGTGCCAGCAGCTTGGGAGCAGGGAACTATGGCTACACCTTC,CASSLGAGNYGYTF
few,-,TRBJ1-2,TRBV9,TGTGCCAGCAGCGACGGGAGCCTTCATGGCTACACCTTC,CASSDGSLHGYTF
-,TRBD1,TRBJ1-2,TRBV28,TGTGCCAGCAGGCGTACTCCCGGGACAGGGATTTATGGCTACACCTTC,CASRRTPGTGIYGYTF
-,TRBD1,TRBJ1-2,TRBV3-1/TRBV3-2,TGTGCCAGTCATAATACAGGGGGCATAGGGTACACCTTC,CASHNTGGIGYTF
few,-,TRBJ2-3,TRBV12-3/TRBV12-4,TGTGCCAGCAGTTCAATCACAGATACGCAGTATTTT,CASSSITDTQYF
-,-,TRBJ1-4,TRBV18,TGTGCCAGCTCACCGGAGGGTTCTAATGAAAAACTGTTTTTT,CASSPEGSNEKLFF
-,TRBD2,TRBJ2-5,TRBV19,TGTGCCAGTAGTCCGGGACTAGACGGGACCCAGTACTTC,CASSPGLDGTQYF
-,TRBD2,TRBJ2-3,TRBV5-4,TGTGCCAGCAGCTCACGCCGGACAGAGACCGGGACTAGCGGGAGATATACGCAGTATTTT,CASSSRRTETGTSGRYTQYF
-,-,TRBJ1-1,TRBV14,TGTGCCAGCAGCCATTCATTGAACACTGAAGCTTTCTTT,CASSHSLNTEAFF
-,TRBD1,TRBJ2-2,TRBV19,TGTGCCAGTAGTAACAGGGGTACCGGGGAGCTGTTTTTT,CASSNRGTGELFF
-,-,TRBJ2-3,TRBV18,TGTGCCAGCTCACCAGTTGCAGGAAGCACAGATACGCAGTATTTT,CASSPVAGSTDTQYF
once,TRBD1,TRBJ2-5,TRBV5-1,TGCGCCAGCAAACCCGGGACAGGTGGGACGTTGTCCCAGTACTTC,CASKPGTGGTLSQYF
-,TRBD1,TRBJ1-2,TRBV19,TGTGCCAGTAGTACCCCGGGACAGGGGTACTATGGCTACACCTTC,CASSTPGQGYYGYTF
-,TRBD2,TRBJ2-3,TRBV5-1,TGCGCCAGCAGCTTGGCGACTAGCGGGGGGGCTACTTCCACAGATACGCAGTATTTT,CASSLATSGGATSTDTQYF
once,TRBD1,TRBJ2-3,TRBV7-3,TGTGCCAGCAGCTCTGGGACAGGGAAAACAGATACGCAGTATTTT,CASSSGTGKTDTQYF
-,TRBD1,TRBJ1-6,TRBV5-6,TGTGCCAGCAGCCCGGAGACAGGGGTAGACTCACCCCTCCACTTT,CASSPETGVDSPLHF
-,TRBD1,TRBJ1-2,TRBV27,TGTGCCAGCAGTTTAGACCGGGACAGAACCTTCTATGGCTACACCTTC,CASSLDRDRTFYGYTF
-,TRBD1,TRBJ2-5,TRBV24-1,TGTGCCACCAGCCGGCCGGGACAGGGGTTTGGAGAGACCCAGTACTTC,CATSRPGQGFGETQYF
-,-,TRBJ1-5,TRBV5-8,TGTGCCAGCAGCCCGCGCGGGACTCAGCCCCAGCATTTT,CASSPRGTQPQHF